One and the same sample provided the 27 T cell receptor beta chains below, sequenced in a study of CD8 T cells in ankylosing spondylitis. TCRdb ran MiXCR on the 5' RACE reads and lists one entry per CDR3 protein. The sample yields around 250,000 distinct CDR3 sequences, about a sixth seen once. The sample taken for sequencing was blood, either unsorted or a sorted T cell fraction (not recorded which). These TCRs come from a male donor with ankylosing spondylitis or in good health (not recorded which).

There are a few counts of this clonotype. The V and J genes are TRBV4-1 and TRBJ2-3; possibly TRBD2 for D (5 bases). The V gene's germline CDR1 is MGHRA and CDR2 YSYEKL. V shed 4 bases and J shed 0 bases, with 14 bases lying between them. The length of the CDR3 is 16 residues. Here the CDR3 reads CASSPETSPSTDTQYF. For the CDR3, the DNA is TGCGCCAGCAGCCCGGAAACTAGTCCCAGCACAGATACGCAGTATTTT.

The sample holds a few counts of this clonotype. This chain links TRBV5-1 with TRBJ2-3; a possible D gene is TRBD2 (6 bases). V was trimmed by 4 bases and J by 6 bases, leaving 15 bases between them. There are 14 residues in the CDR3. Germline V gene lookup returns CDR1 SGHRS and CDR2 YFSETQ. The CDR3 DNA reads TGCGCCAGCAGCATGGTCGGAGGGACTGATACGCAGTATTTT. Encoded protein: CASSMVGGTDTQYF.

This clonotype was picked up many times. This chain joins TRBV5-1 and TRBJ2-7, with D possibly being TRBD1 (5 bases). CDR3 length equals 14 residues. CDR1 and CDR2 (germline): SGHRS, YFSETQ. Trimming took 5 bases from V and 5 from J, leaving 17 bases between them. The CDR3 coding sequence is TGCGCCAGCAGAAACAGGTATCGGTTTGACGAGCAGTACTTC. Protein sequence: CASRNRYRFDEQYF.

Only a few counts were recorded for this clonotype. This rearrangement joins TRBV29-1 to TRBJ2-1, with 12 nucleotides matching TRBD2. This CDR3 region has 13 residues. The germline CDR1 and CDR2 sequences are SQVTM and ANQGSEA. The ends lost 7 bases at V and 10 bases at J; junction bases unmatched: 8. The CDR3: CSGEGLAGGEQFF. The CDR3 bases are TGCAGCGGGGAAGGGCTAGCGGGAGGGGAGCAGTTCTTC.

This clonotype was picked up a small number of times. The rearrangement uses TRBV13 and TRBJ2-7; maybe TRBD1 (6 bases). Germline assignment: CDR1 PRHDT and CDR2 FYEKMQ (reference sequence). The ends were cut back, 0 bases at V and 6 bases at J, with 6 bases in the middle. This CDR3 comprises 12 residues. Written as DNA, the CDR3 is TGTGCCAGCAGCTTAGGCAGGGGCGAGCAGTACTTC. It encodes CASSLGRGEQYF.

There are a few counts of this clonotype. The rearrangement uses TRBV15 and TRBJ2-7, with 9 bases aligning to TRBD1. Per germline, CDR1 LNHNV and CDR2 YYDKDF (reference sequence). The CDR3 totals 16 residues. J gave up 1 base and V 4 bases, and 8 bases lay outside the gene matches. This CDR3 is CATSTPGQGVSYEQYF. CDR3 bases: TGTGCCACCAGCACACCGGGACAGGGCGTATCCTACGAGCAGTACTTC. The full variable domain, completed using reference TRBV15 and TRBJ2-7, is DAMVIQNPRYQVTQFGKPVTLSCSQTLNHNVMYWYQQKSSQAPKLLFHYYDKDFNNEADTPDNFQSRRPNTSFCFLDIRSPGLGDTAMYLCATSTPGQGVSYEQYFGPGTRLTVT.

The chain is built from TRBV28 and TRBJ2-1; 8 nucleotides align to TRBD1. There are 15 residues in the CDR3. The germline gives CDR1 MDHEN, CDR2 SYDVKM. J lost 4 bases, V lost 5 bases, and 7 bases had no gene match. The CDR3 reads CASSLNRGAYNEQFF. In DNA, the CDR3 is TGTGCCAGCAGTCTCAACAGGGGGGCGTACAATGAGCAGTTCTTC.

The chain links TRBV24-1 to TRBJ2-1, with 14 bases lining up with TRBD2. Germline V lookup: CDR1 KGHDR, CDR2 SFDVKD. The trim removed 5 bases at V and 10 bases at J, leaving 18 bases unmatched. The CDR3 is 19 residues long. The CDR3, as DNA: TGTGCCACCAGTGCCCTGCCCCCGGGACTAGCGGGAGAGGGGTCCGAGCAGTTCTTC. Translated, it gives CATSALPPGLAGEGSEQFF.

The chain combines TRBV6-5 with TRBJ2-6; D possibly corresponds to TRBD1 (6 bases). CDR1 MNHEY and CDR2 SVGAGI come from the germline V gene. The CDR3 totals 18 residues. V lost 0 bases to trimming and J lost 4 bases, with 16 bases between them. DNA for the CDR3: TGTGCCAGCAGTTACTCCGGGACACCTTTAGGAGGGGCCAACGTCCTGACTTTC. Protein product: CASSYSGTPLGGANVLTF.

The CDR3 DNA reads TGCGCCAGCAGCGAGGGGGCCTACGAGCAGTACTTC. Translating it yields CASSEGAYEQYF. This chain links TRBV5-1 with TRBJ2-7, with D possibly TRBD1 on 6 matching bases. The CDR3 is 12 amino acids. Trimming removed 4 bases at V and 2 bases at J, with 7 bases between. The germline CDR1 and CDR2 sequences are SGHRS and YFSETQ.

There are many counts of this clonotype. The chain links TRBV20-1 to TRBJ2-5; 7 bases align to TRBD1. CDR3 length equals 13 residues. The germline V gene has CDR1 DFQATT and CDR2 SNEGSKA (reference sequence). The trim removed 7 bases at V and 4 bases at J, leaving 9 bases unmatched. The CDR3 coding sequence is TGCAGTGTCATGACAGGGTTAGGAGAGACCCAGTACTTC. This sequence encodes CSVMTGLGETQYF.

This clonotype has just a few counts. The chain links TRBV5-1 to TRBJ2-7, with 8 bases identical to TRBD1. Germline trimming cut 0 bases from V and 4 bases from J; bases unmatched to any gene: 6. CDR1 and CDR2 from the germline V gene are SGHRS and YFSETQ. The CDR3 spans 15 residues. The CDR3 loop is CASSLVQGAIYEQYF. Written as DNA, the CDR3 is TGCGCCAGCAGCTTGGTTCAGGGGGCGATTTACGAGCAGTACTTC.

This clonotype was recorded a few times. The rearrangement uses TRBV29-1 and TRBJ2-7, with TRBD1 matching over 8 bases. The length of the CDR3 is 13 residues. V gave up 3 bases and J gave up 2 bases; unmatched junction bases: 3. Per the germline V gene, CDR1 is SQVTM and CDR2 is ANQGSEA. CDR3 sequence reads: CSVEADRAYEQYF. Here the CDR3 DNA reads TGCAGCGTTGAGGCGGACAGGGCCTACGAGCAGTACTTC.

Only a few counts were recorded for this clonotype. This rearrangement joins TRBV10-1 to TRBJ2-1, with D possibly being TRBD2 (5 bases). The CDR3 covers 14 residues. Looked up from germline, CDR1 is WNHNN and CDR2 is SYGVQD (reference sequence). Trimming shortened V by 8 bases and J by 5 bases, and 16 bases separated the two germline ends. CDR3 in DNA: TGCGCCAGCTCCCCTCGGGGAGTGGACAATGAGCAGTTCTTC. As protein: CASSPRGVDNEQFF.

This sequence joins TRBV4-1 and TRBJ2-7; no firm D call. This CDR3 contains 12 residues. Germline V gene lookup returns CDR1 MGHRA and CDR2 YSYEKL. Deletions cut 2 bases from V and 4 bases from J, with 6 bases between. The CDR3 bases are TGCGCCAGCAGCCAATTGGGTTACGAGCAGTACTTC. Translation: CASSQLGYEQYF.

V usage is TRBV9 and J usage is TRBJ2-1; tentative D call: TRBD1 (5 bases). From germline, CDR1 is SGDLS and CDR2 YYNGEE. The CDR3 totals 17 residues. The ends were cut back, 1 base at V and 0 bases at J, with 14 bases in the middle. The CDR3: CASSVRDSTSSYNEQFF. CDR3 DNA sequence: TGTGCCAGCAGCGTACGAGACAGTACGAGCTCCTACAATGAGCAGTTCTTC.

Remarks on this clonotype: This clone may be a read error of a much larger clone one base away. Lacking the conserved final phenylalanine or tryptophan, this CDR3 likely reflects a read error. The chain uses TRBV29-1 and TRBJ2-1, with D unresolved. In germline, CDR1 is SQVTM, CDR2 ANQGSEA. The CDR3 consists of 10 residues. The V end lost 6 bases, the J end lost 4 bases, and 4 bases lay between the germline ends. The CDR3 sequence: CSVEYNEQFI. CDR3 DNA: TGCAGCGTGGAATACAATGAGCAGTTCATC.

This clonotype was observed a handful of times. The chain links TRBV10-1 to TRBJ1-1, with D possibly matching TRBD1 (5 bases). Trimming removed 9 bases from V and 1 base from J, with 12 bases in between. The CDR3 covers 13 residues. Germline-derived CDR1 and CDR2 are WNHNN and SYGVQD (reference sequence). The CDR3 is CASKARENTEAFF. The CDR3 nucleotides are TGCGCCAGTAAAGCCAGGGAGAACACTGAAGCTTTCTTT.

This clonotype appeared many times. The J gene is TRBJ2-7, the V gene TRBV4-3; 12 positions match TRBD2. The CDR3 loop spans 18 amino acids. V gave up 1 base and J gave up 4 bases; unmatched junction bases: 11. Germline V lookup: CDR1 LGHNA, CDR2 YSLEER. The CDR3 is CASSQGQATSGSLYEQYF. DNA for the CDR3: TGCGCCAGCAGCCAAGGGCAGGCGACTAGCGGGAGTCTTTACGAGCAGTACTTC.

This clonotype showed up many times. V is TRBV5-6 and J is TRBJ2-3; D may be TRBD2 (5 bases). The ends were cut back, 0 bases at V and 2 bases at J, with 10 bases in the middle. Germline CDR1 SGHDT, CDR2 YYEEEE. The CDR3 covers 15 residues. In nucleotides, the CDR3 is TGTGCCAGCAGCTTGGGAGGACTCATCACAGATACGCAGTATTTT. Translating gives CASSLGGLITDTQYF.

This chain uses TRBV4-2 with TRBJ2-7, with TRBD1 identical over 9 bases. Germline V gives CDR1 LGHNA, CDR2 YNFKEQ. The CDR3 runs to 14 residues. V shed 6 bases, J shed 0 bases, and the junction held 3 bases outside the gene matches. The CDR3 bases are TGTGCCAGCAGTTGGACAGGGGTCTCCTACGAGCAGTACTTC. Amino acids: CASSWTGVSYEQYF.

This clonotype was detected only a few times. The gene calls are TRBV10-3 and TRBJ1-4; D is ambiguous. Germline V gene sequence: CDR1 ENHRY, CDR2 SYGVKD. V was trimmed by 3 bases and J by 2 bases, leaving 7 bases between them. This CDR3 is built from 14 residues. The CDR3 DNA is TGTGCCATCAGTGACCCCGGGACTAATGAAAAACTGTTTTTT. Translation: CAISDPGTNEKLFF.

The chain uses TRBV6-1 and TRBJ2-7; 10 bases agree with TRBD1. Germline V CDR1 and CDR2: MNHNS, SASEGT. The CDR3 has 15 amino acids. The trim removed 4 bases at V and 6 bases at J, leaving 9 bases unmatched. CDR3 sequence: CASSGEDRGWSEQYF. The CDR3 bases are TGTGCCAGCAGTGGGGAGGACAGGGGGTGGTCCGAGCAGTACTTC.

Ten or more counts support this clonotype. The J gene is TRBJ2-3, the V gene TRBV27; a weak D match, TRBD2 (5 bases). The V and J ends lost 0 bases and 5 bases respectively, with 12 bases between them. This CDR3 region has 15 residues. Germline CDR1 MNHEY, CDR2 SMNVEV (reference sequence). The CDR3 spells CASSLSGLGGDTQYF. In DNA, the CDR3 is TGTGCCAGCAGTTTATCCGGTCTAGGAGGAGATACGCAGTATTTT.

The table lists this clonotype with many counts. The chain couples TRBV29-1 to TRBJ2-7; TRBD1 matches 9 bases. V gave up 4 bases and J gave up 3 bases; unmatched junction bases: 1. The CDR3 extends over 12 amino acids. The germline V gene has CDR1 SQVTM and CDR2 ANQGSEA. CDR3 region: CSVGGQGYEQYF. CDR3 DNA sequence: TGCAGCGTTGGGGGACAGGGCTACGAGCAGTACTTC.

This clonotype was observed many times. The chain has TRBV20-1 and TRBJ1-4; possible D gene TRBD1, 5 bases. CDR1 DFQATT and CDR2 SNEGSKA come from the germline V gene (reference sequence). The V end lost 0 bases, the J end lost 5 bases, and 13 bases lay between the germline ends. This CDR3 has 15 amino acids. CDR3 coding DNA: TGCAGTGCTAGAGATGGCGGCAGGGAAAATGAAAAACTGTTTTTT. It encodes CSARDGGRENEKLFF.

As concerns this clonotype: This sequence may be a read error, since a much larger clone differs from it by one base. V and J are TRBV4-3 and TRBJ2-7; 7 bases align to TRBD2. The J call may be faulty, since TRBJ2-1 better matches the DNA end. The CDR3 loop spans 14 amino acids. CDR1 is LGHNA, CDR2 YSLEER, per germline. In DNA, the CDR3 is TGCGCCAGCAGCCAAGATATCGGGGACTACGAGCAGTTCTTC. Translated, it gives CASSQDIGDYEQFF.